This entry describes one T cell receptor beta chain. Trimming removed 6 bases from V and 2 bases from J; junction bases left unmatched: 7. Per the germline V gene, CDR1 is SEHNR and CDR2 is FQNEAQ (reference sequence). CDR3 length equals 15 residues. A single record per CDR3 protein comes from TCRdb applying MiXCR to the 5' RACE reads. The data contain 250,000 or so distinct CDR3 sequences, about 8% of them singletons. The data stem from a study of identical twins. This sample also appeared in a second study, on yellow fever vaccine responses in identical twins.

The chain carries TRBV7-9 and TRBJ2-3, with TRBD1 matching 8 bases. Sequencing used CD8+ T cells sorted from blood. This clonotype was sampled from a woman aged 18-29 years in good health. CDR3 DNA sequence: TGTGCCAGCAGTACCGGGACAGGAGACACAGATACGCAGTATTTT. Amino acids: CASSTGTGDTDTQYF.